The entry below describes one TCR beta chain. Its recognized antigen is unknown. Base qualities are missing; no much larger clone stands one base away. This sample is drawn from a study of T cells after yellow fever vaccination (dated by TCRdb to about 2019). A note on the overall study: The SMART-Seq v4 Ultra Low Input RNA kit was used to prepare libraries from fractions with low cell numbers. To track T-cell clones before and after primary and booster YFV17D yellow fever vaccination, bulk TCR alpha and beta repertoires were sequenced longitudinally. Two healthy male donors, one aged 18 to 30 and one aged 30 to 39 years, were included in the cohort. Bulk PBMC replicates and cell subsets were isolated from blood drawn at multiple timepoints before and after both primary and secondary immunization. Here is what the overall study found, with its caveats: Compared with the primary T-cell response, the secondary T-cell response was faster but weaker, reaching its peak on day 5 rather than on day 15. Most clones expanded after primary vaccination (almost 98% of CD4 and around 89% of CD8) were re-detected after the booster, suggesting that broad memory maintenance occurred. Only a couple of donors were included in the study, so the extent to which the findings can be generalized is limited. A small share of clonotypes occurred in both CD4 and CD8 compartments, likely arising from convergent recombination. FACS-sorted repertoires could contain abundant contaminating clonotypes from the bulk population, so computational filtering was required.

Sequencer: Illumina NovaSeq 6000. TCR cDNA was synthesized by 5'RACE template switching, which introduced a universal primer site and unique molecular identifiers. Priming for cDNA synthesis came from both the TCR alpha and TCR beta constant segments. Library amplification involved two PCR steps, and the second step added sample barcodes and sequencing adapters. Libraries were sequenced on Illumina HiSeq 2500 (2x100 bp) or NovaSeq (2x150 bp). In the authors' own workflow: Demultiplexing of reads and collapsing into UMI consensus sequences were performed with MIGEC, and V(D)J alignment was carried out with MiXCR. Clonotypes responding to the vaccine were identified with edgeR on replicate PBMC samples, with the criteria of FDR below 0.01 and a log2 fold change above 5 up to day 15. Each bulk clonotype received a CD4 or CD8 identity based on whether the sequenced CD4 or CD8 repertoire contained that clonotype at higher abundance. The public reads were run again by TCRdb, first through fastp at Q25 and then through MiXCR, and only productive beta chains were kept. Every entry covers one CDR3 protein and lists the most common genes and DNA from its rows. None of the V and J calls come from the authors' own analysis; TCRdb made them. The sample records some 160,000 distinct CDR3 sequences, roughly a tenth of which are singletons. Around 33% of the sample is in the top ten clones.

CDR1 is given as SGHVS and CDR2 as FNYEAQ, both from the germline V gene. Including cysteine and phenylalanine, the CDR3 has 16 amino acids. The read is trimmed to its CDR3 DNA, 48 bases read in frame from base 1. V is pruned by 5 bases and J by 2 bases, leaving 7 bases of the junction without a gene match. This sample's treatment or condition label indicates: live attenuated yellow fever vaccine strain. PBMCs were isolated from peripheral blood using a standard Ficoll-Paque protocol. CD4 and CD8 T-cell fractions were isolated with Dynabeads CD4 and CD8 positive selection kits. TriZol was used to extract RNA from bulk PBMCs, CD4 and CD8 fractions, and dextramer-positive and dextramer-negative fractions.

The sequence joins TRBV7-6 to TRBJ2-3; TRBD1 matches 10 bases in the middle. This receptor was taken from a man in his late teens or twenties who received the YFV17D yellow fever vaccine. The sequencing here drew on CD8+ T cells sorted from PBMCs, taken 45 days after the yellow fever booster vaccination. The DNA sequence is TGTGCCAGCAGCCTCCGGGACAGGGGTGCCACAGATACGCAGTATTTT. This codes for CASSLRDRGATDTQYF. The CDR3 plus the reference TRBV7-6 and TRBJ2-3 genes for the other parts give the full variable domain: GAGVSQSPRYKVTKRGQDVALRCDPISGHVSLYWYRQALGQGPEFLTYFNYEAQQDKSGLPNDRFSAERPEGSISTLTIQRTEQRDSAMYRCASSLRDRGATDTQYFGPGTRLTVL.